The source of this T cell receptor (beta chain) is a study of blood T cell repertoires in COVID-19. Background on the study: Sites in the United States, Italy and Spain provided acute and convalescent COVID-19 samples. PBMCs, B-cell-depleted T cells, or T cells provided the cDNA or gDNA that made up the material.

CDR1 and CDR2 from the germline V gene are LNHDA and SQIVND (reference sequence). V lost 7 bases and J lost 0; bases outside the gene matches: 5. This CDR3 comprises 16 residues. Original methodology: Amplification of reference gene primers provided the estimated nucleated cell counts. Only in-frame clones appear in the TCRdb table, and some are missing; sequencing was by immunoSEQ multiplex PCR. V and J calls plus clone size are reproduced from that table; the DNA served to infer D and trimming. The sample includes about 190,000 clones, almost 90% seen only once; the top ten take 0.62%. This receptor was identified in a man between 50 and 59 years old with acute or convalescent COVID-19. V is TRBV19 and J is TRBJ1-6, with 8 bases fitting TRBD1. What was sequenced was peripheral blood. The CDR3 reads CASKTGGSSYNSPLHF. CDR3 DNA: TGTGCCAGTAAAACAGGGGGAAGCTCCTATAATTCACCCCTCCACTTT.